This T cell receptor beta chain came from a study of beta chain features in type 1 diabetes (dated by TCRdb to 2017 to 2018). Broadly, across the study: No differences in mean age, gender distribution, total cell number or subset yield were found between patients and healthy donors. Whereas all 30 or so donors provided naive and central memory subsets, regulatory and stem cell-like memory subsets were isolated from just 8 patients and roughly 8 healthy donors. A total of 100 million to 110 million sorted cells were examined across all samples, and a strong correlation was observed between cell number per subset and RNA yield. The study compared TCRB repertoires of sorted circulating CD4+ T cell subsets between recently diagnosed type 1 diabetes patients and matched healthy donors.

This clone appeared a few times. Its antigen target is currently unknown. No qualities accompany the bases; no much larger clone lies one base away. Study-level results and caveats: At VDJ recombination sites, type 1 diabetes patients had fewer insertions and more deleted nucleotides, which implies abnormalities in thymic rearrangement. HLA sub-analyses involved small numbers of individuals, so any influence of HLA type on TCRB rearrangement remained unresolved. Naive, central memory and regulatory TCRB repertoires appeared more similar among patients than among healthy donors. PCR might favor shorter templates, but patient and control samples were amplified and corrected together, so any skew would affect both groups equally. A moderate but significant shortening of TCRB CDR3 length was observed in type 1 diabetes patients in all four CD4+ subsets. Sequencing cDNA rather than genomic DNA could over-represent highly expressing activated cells, although activation and CD3 levels did not differ between groups.

All of the isolated RNA was reverse transcribed with the High Capacity cDNA Reverse Transcription Kit, so expressed TCRB transcripts were sequenced. Deep immunoSEQ sequencing was performed on naive, central memory and regulatory T cell samples, with an average of around 3.5 million total reads per sample. Sorted cells were lysed in RLT buffer and RNA was extracted with DNase-treated RNeasy Micro or Mini kits, depending on cell number. Each cell subset was processed on its own to prevent cross-contamination, while patient and healthy donor samples were processed together. The immunoSEQ multiplex PCR was used to amplify TCRB sequences from cDNA, generating 87-bp fragments that spanned the CDR3 region. Amplicons were sequenced on the Illumina HiSeq platform. The authors processed their data as follows. PCR bias was corrected computationally using synthetic template baselines, and reads within Hamming distance 2 were collapsed, with unmergeable singletons discarded. Reads were aligned against IMGT to assign V, D and J genes, CDR3 length and insertions or deletions at six rearrangement sites. Within each subset, clonotype counts were normalized to the number of sorted cells before true diversity and Gini coefficients were calculated with the tcR R package. The overlap coefficient, calculated on TCRB nucleotide sequences, was used to measure repertoire sharing. As a proxy for the pre-selection repertoire, out-of-frame TCRB sequences from naive cells were analyzed. TCRdb carries this immuneACCESS record with in-frame sequences only. Its versions omit some clonotypes, under half of them owing to an unresolved V gene in the studies checked, with the rest unexplained. V and J calls and clone size are given by that table; D and trimming were obtained from the DNA. This sample comprises 300,000 or so clones, 13% of them detected only once. The leading ten clones occupy approximately 0.016% of the sample.

Based on the germline V gene, the CDR1 and CDR2 sequences are LGHNA and YSLEER. Including cysteine and phenylalanine, the CDR3 has 20 amino acids. Just the 60-base CDR3 DNA is kept, in frame starting at base 1. For this chain, trimming is 5 bases at the V end and 1 base at the J end, and the number of junction bases without a gene match is 10. A single peripheral blood draw of approximately 120 mL on average was collected from each donor into heparinised tubes. A BD FACSAria II and a panel including CD45RO, CCR7, CD25, CD127, CD95 and CD27 were used to sort naive, central memory, regulatory and stem cell-like memory CD4+ T cells. A purity above 98% was achieved for all sorted populations. Right away, PBMCs were isolated by Lymphoprep density gradient centrifugation and were stained directly, with no culture step. Samples were stained and sorted in pairs, with one healthy donor and one patient per experiment, so that batch effects were minimized.

The chain uses TRBV4-3 and TRBJ2-2, with TRBD2 identical over 16 junction bases. This receptor was taken from a young woman with type 1 diabetes. Sequenced sample: naive CD4+ T cells from blood. Per the publication, the cell subset or site label means: true naive CD4+ T cells. The bases read TGCGCCAGCAGCACAAAAGGGACTAGCGGGAGGGCCAGGAACACCGGGGAGCTGTTTTTT. This is translated as CASSTKGTSGRARNTGELFF.